One sample yielded the 6 T cell receptor beta chains listed below, sequenced in a study of T cell responses to AZD1222 COVID-19 vaccine. Method: immunoSEQ multiplex PCR; TCRdb's copy keeps in-frame clones and lacks some. The profile covers some 130,000 clones, with roughly 90% appearing a single time and 2.8% taken by the ten largest. Here the sequenced sample was peripheral blood, taken on day 0 of AZD1222 vaccination. These receptors originate from an adult in good health.

The chain employs TRBV25-1 and TRBJ1-2; 8 bases match TRBD1. The CDR3 loop spans 14 amino acids. The junction had 6 bases not matched to a gene; V was cut back by 4 bases and J by 5 bases. Germline V gene data show CDR1 as MGHDK and CDR2 as SYGVNS. This CDR3 is CASSAHRQGYGYTF. The CDR3 nucleotides read TGTGCCAGCAGTGCGCATAGACAGGGGTATGGCTACACCTTC.

This chain connects TRBV14 to TRBJ2-1; D is unresolved. The CDR3 consists of 16 residues. Germline assignment: CDR1 SGHDN and CDR2 FVKESK. The V end lost 4 bases, the J end lost 0 bases, and 13 bases lay between the germline ends. This CDR3 is CASSPLPGSSYNEQFF. The CDR3 DNA sequence: TGTGCCAGCAGCCCCCTCCCGGGTAGCTCCTACAATGAGCAGTTCTTC.

The J gene is TRBJ2-2, the V gene TRBV5-5, with 10 nucleotides matching TRBD2. V was pared by 3 bases and J by 6 bases, with 8 bases of the junction left unmatched. The CDR3 has 16 amino acids. The germline gives CDR1 SGHKS, CDR2 YYEKEE (reference sequence). CDR3 DNA sequence: TGTGCCAGCAGCTCCGGAGGTCTAGCGGGAGCCGGGGAGCTGTTTTTT. Amino acid sequence: CASSSGGLAGAGELFF.

The rearrangement joins TRBV3-1 (or the pseudogene TRBV3-2) to TRBJ2-1; 7 nucleotides agree with TRBD2. The CDR3 loop spans 16 amino acids. CDR1 and CDR2 from the germline V gene are LGHDT and YNNKEL (reference sequence). V was pared by 3 bases and J by 9 bases, with 14 bases of the junction left unmatched. The CDR3 reads CASSHLPRWERGEQFF. CDR3 nucleotides: TGTGCCAGCAGCCACCTCCCCCGGTGGGAGCGGGGTGAGCAGTTCTTC.

The sample holds a few counts of this clone. This chain uses TRBV6-4 with TRBJ2-1; D unresolved. Trimming pared 2 bases from V and 4 bases from J, leaving 9 bases between. This CDR3 has 14 residues. Germline assignment: CDR1 MRHNA and CDR2 SNTAGT. CDR3 bases: TGTGCCAGCAGTGACGGGCTCGATTACAATGAGCAGTTCTTC. This translates into CASSDGLDYNEQFF.

The chain uses TRBV5-1 and TRBJ2-7, with a weak D call TRBD2 (5 bases). The length of the CDR3 is 14 residues. Per the germline V gene, CDR1 is SGHRS and CDR2 is YFSETQ. Trimming took off 0 bases at V and 7 bases at J, with 14 bases between the two ends. The CDR3 sequence: CASSLGPQEREQYF. CDR3 nucleotide sequence: TGCGCCAGCAGCTTGGGTCCCCAGGAGCGGGAGCAGTACTTC.